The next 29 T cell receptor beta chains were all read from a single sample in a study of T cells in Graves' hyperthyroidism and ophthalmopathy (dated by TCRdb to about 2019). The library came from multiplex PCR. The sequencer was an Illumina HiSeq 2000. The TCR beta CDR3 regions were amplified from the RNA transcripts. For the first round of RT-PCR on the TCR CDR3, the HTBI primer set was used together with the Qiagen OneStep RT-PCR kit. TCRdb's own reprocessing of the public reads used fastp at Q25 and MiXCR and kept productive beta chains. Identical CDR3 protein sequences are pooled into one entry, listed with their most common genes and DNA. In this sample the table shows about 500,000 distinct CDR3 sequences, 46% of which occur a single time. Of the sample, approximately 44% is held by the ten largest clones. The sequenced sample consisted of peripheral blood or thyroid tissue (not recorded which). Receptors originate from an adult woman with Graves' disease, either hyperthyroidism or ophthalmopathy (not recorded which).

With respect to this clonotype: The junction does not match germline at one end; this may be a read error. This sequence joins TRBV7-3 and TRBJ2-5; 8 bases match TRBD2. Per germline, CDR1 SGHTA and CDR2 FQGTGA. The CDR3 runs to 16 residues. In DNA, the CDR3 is TGTGCCAGCAGCCCCCTACCGGGACTAGTCATGGAGACTCAGTACTTC. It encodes CASSPLPGLVMETQYF.

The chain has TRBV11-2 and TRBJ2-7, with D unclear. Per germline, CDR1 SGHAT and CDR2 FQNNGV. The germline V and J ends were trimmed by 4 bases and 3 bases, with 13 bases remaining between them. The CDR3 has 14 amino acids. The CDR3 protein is CASSSLIRYYEQYF. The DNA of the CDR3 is TGTGCCAGCAGCTCCCTCATCCGGTACTACGAGCAGTACTTC.

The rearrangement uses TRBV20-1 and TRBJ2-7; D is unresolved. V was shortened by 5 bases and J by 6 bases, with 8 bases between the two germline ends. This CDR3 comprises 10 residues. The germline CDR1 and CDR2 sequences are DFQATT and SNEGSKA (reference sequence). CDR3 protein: CSALYTEQYF. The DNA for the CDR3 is TGCAGTGCTCTTTACACCGAGCAGTACTTC.

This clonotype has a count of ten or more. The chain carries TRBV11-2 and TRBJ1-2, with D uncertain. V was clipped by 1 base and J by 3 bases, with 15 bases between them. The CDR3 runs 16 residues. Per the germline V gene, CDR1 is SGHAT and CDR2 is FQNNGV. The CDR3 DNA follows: TGTGCCAGCAGCTTAGGGCAGGATCTAGGATACTATGGCTACACCTTC. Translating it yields CASSLGQDLGYYGYTF.

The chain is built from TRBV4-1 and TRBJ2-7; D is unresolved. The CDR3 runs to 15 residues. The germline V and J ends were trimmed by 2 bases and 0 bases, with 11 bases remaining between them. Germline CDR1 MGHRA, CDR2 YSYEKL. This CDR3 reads CASSQNQVDSYEQYF. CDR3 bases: TGCGCCAGCAGCCAAAACCAGGTCGACTCCTACGAGCAGTACTTC.

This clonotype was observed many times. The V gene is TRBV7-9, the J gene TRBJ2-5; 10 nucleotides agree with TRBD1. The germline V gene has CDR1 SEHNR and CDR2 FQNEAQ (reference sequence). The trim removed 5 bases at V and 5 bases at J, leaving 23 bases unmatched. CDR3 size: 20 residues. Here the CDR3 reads CASSGTGVGAAGATTETQYF. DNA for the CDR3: TGTGCCAGCAGCGGGACAGGGGTTGGGGCCGCCGGGGCCACAACGGAGACCCAGTACTTC.

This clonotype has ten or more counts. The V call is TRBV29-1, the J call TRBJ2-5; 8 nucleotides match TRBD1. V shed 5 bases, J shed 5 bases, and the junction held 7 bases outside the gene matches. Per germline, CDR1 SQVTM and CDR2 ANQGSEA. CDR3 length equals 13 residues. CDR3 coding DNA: TGCAGCGTTACAGGGGGTTTTGTGGAGACCCAGTACTTC. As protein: CSVTGGFVETQYF.

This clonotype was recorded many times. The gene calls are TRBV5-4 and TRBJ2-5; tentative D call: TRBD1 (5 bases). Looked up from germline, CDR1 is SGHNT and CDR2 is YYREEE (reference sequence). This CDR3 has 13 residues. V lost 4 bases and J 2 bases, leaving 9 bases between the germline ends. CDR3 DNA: TGTGCCAGCAGCCCCCCAGGGCAAGAGACCCAGTACTTC. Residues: CASSPPGQETQYF.

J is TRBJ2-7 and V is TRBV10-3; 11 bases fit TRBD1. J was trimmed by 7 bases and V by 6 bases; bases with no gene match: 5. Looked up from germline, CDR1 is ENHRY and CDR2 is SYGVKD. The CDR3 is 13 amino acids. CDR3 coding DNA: TGTGCCATCAGAGGACAGGGGGCAGGGGAGCAGTACTTC. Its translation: CAIRGQGAGEQYF.

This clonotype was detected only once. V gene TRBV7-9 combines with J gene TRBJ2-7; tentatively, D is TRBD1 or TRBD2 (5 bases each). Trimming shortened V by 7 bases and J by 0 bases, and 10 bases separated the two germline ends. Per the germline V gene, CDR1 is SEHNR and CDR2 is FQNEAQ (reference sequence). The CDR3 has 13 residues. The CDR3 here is CASKWDHSYEQYF. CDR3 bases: TGTGCCAGCAAGTGGGACCACTCCTACGAGCAGTACTTC.

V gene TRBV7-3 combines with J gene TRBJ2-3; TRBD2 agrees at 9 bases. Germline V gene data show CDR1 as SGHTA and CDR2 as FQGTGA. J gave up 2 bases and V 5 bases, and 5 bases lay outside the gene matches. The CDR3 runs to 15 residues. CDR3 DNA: TGTGCCAGCAGCCCAGGACTAGCGTCCACAGATACGCAGTATTTT. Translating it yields CASSPGLASTDTQYF.

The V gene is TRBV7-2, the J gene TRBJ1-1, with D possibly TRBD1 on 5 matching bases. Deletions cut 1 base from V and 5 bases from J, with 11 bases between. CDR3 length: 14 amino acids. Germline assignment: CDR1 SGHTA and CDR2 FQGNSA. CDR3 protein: CASSLGQLWTEAFF. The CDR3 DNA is TGTGCCAGCAGCTTAGGACAGTTGTGGACTGAAGCTTTCTTT.

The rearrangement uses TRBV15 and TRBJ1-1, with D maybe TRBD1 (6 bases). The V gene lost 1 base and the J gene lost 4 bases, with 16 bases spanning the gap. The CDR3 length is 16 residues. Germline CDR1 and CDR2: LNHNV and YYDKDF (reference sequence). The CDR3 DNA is TGTGCCACCAGCAGAGGTCCGGGGGGCGCTGGCACTGAAGCTTTCTTT. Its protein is CATSRGPGGAGTEAFF. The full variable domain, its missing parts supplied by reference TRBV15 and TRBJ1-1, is DAMVIQNPRYQVTQFGKPVTLSCSQTLNHNVMYWYQQKSSQAPKLLFHYYDKDFNNEADTPDNFQSRRPNTSFCFLDIRSPGLGDTAMYLCATSRGPGGAGTEAFFGQGTRLTVV.

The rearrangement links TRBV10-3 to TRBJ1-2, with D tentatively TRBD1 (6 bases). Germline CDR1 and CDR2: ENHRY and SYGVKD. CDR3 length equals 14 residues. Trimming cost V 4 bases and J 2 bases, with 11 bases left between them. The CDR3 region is CAISGGGRNYGYTF. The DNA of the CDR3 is TGTGCCATCAGTGGAGGGGGTAGGAACTATGGCTACACCTTC.

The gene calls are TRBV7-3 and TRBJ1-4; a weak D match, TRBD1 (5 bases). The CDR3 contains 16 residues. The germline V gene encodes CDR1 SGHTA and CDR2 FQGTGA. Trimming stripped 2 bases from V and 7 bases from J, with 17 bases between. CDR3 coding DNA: TGTGCCAGCAGCTTAGGCGGGACGATTCGGGGTGAAAAACTGTTTTTT. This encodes CASSLGGTIRGEKLFF.

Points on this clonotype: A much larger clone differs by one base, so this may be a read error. DNA for the CDR3: TGTGCCAGCGGTCCAAACAGGGGGCGTCAGCCCCAGCATTTT. Protein sequence: CASGPNRGRQPQHF. The chain links TRBV6-2 or TRBV6-3 to TRBJ1-5, with TRBD1 matching over 9 bases. Germline V gives CDR1 MNHEY, CDR2 SVGEGT. The V segment lost 8 bases and the J segment 6 bases; nucleotides outside the gene matches: 8. The CDR3 length is 14 residues.

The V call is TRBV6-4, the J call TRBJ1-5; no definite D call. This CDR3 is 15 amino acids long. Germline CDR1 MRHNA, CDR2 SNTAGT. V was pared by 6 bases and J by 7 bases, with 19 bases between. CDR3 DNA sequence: TGTGCCAGCAGCGCCCAGGCAGAATCGGGCCAGCCCCAGCATTTT. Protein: CASSAQAESGQPQHF.

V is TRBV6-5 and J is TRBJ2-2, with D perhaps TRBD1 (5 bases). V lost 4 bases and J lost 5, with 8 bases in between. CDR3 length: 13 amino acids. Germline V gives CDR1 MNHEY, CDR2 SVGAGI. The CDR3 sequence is CASSFQGTGELFF. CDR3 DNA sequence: TGTGCCAGCAGTTTCCAGGGTACCGGGGAGCTGTTTTTT.

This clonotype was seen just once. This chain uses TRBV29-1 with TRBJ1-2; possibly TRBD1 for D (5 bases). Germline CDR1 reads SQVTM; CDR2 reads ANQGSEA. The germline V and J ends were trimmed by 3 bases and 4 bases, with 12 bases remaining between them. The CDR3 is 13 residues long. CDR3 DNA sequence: TGCAGCGTTGATGGCACAGGTAGCTATGGCTACACCTTC. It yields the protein CSVDGTGSYGYTF.

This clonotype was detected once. This CDR3 reads CASSPETLAGEYF. CDR3 bases: TGTGCCAGCAGTCCCGAGACCCTAGCGGGAGAGTACTTC. The chain joins TRBV6-6 to TRBJ2-5; 10 bases align to TRBD2. The CDR3 spans 13 residues. In germline, CDR1 is MNHNY, CDR2 SVGAGI (reference sequence). After removal of 5 bases from V and 12 bases from J, the junction contained 9 bases not matched to a gene.

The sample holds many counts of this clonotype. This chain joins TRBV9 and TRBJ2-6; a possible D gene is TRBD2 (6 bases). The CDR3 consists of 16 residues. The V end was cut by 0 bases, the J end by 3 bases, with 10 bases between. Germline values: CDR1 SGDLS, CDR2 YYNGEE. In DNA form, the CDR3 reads TGTGCCAGCAGCGTAGGGCAGGGAGGTGGGGCCAACGTCCTGACTTTC. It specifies CASSVGQGGGANVLTF. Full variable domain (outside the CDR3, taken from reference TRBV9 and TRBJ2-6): DSGVTQTPKHLITATGQRVTLRCSPRSGDLSVYWYQQSLDQGLQFLIQYYNGEERAKGNILERFSAQQFPDLHSELNLSSLELGDSALYFCASSVGQGGGANVLTFGAGSRLTVL.

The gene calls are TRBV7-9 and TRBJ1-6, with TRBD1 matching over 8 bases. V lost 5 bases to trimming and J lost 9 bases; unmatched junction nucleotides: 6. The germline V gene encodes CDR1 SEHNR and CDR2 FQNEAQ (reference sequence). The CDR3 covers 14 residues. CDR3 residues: CASSLNTGGSPLHF. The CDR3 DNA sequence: TGTGCCAGCAGCCTCAATACAGGGGGTTCACCCCTCCACTTT.

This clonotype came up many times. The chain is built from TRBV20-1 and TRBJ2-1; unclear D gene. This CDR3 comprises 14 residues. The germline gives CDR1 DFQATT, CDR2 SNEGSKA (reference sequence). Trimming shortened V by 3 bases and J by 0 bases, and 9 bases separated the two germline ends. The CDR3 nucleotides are TGCAGTGCTAGTCGCGGCGGCTCCTACAATGAGCAGTTCTTC. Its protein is CSASRGGSYNEQFF.

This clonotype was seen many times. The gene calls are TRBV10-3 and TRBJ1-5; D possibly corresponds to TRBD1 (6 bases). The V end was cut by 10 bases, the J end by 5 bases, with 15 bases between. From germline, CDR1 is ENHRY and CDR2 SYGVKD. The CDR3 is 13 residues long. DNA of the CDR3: TGTGCCACCTGGGCGGCAGGGGATCAGCCCCAGCATTTT. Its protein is CATWAAGDQPQHF.

CDR3 bases: TGCGCCAGCAGCCTGCCGACAGAGCCCGGAAACACCATATATTTT. It specifies CASSLPTEPGNTIYF. The rearrangement joins TRBV5-1 to TRBJ1-3; D might be TRBD1 (5 bases). Germline V gene data show CDR1 as SGHRS and CDR2 as YFSETQ. V was shortened by 4 bases and J by 4 bases, with 15 bases between the two germline ends. The CDR3 is made up of 15 amino acids.

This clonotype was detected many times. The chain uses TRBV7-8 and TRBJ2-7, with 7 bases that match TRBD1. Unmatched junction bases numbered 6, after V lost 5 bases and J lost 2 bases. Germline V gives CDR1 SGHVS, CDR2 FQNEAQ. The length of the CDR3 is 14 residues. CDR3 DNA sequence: TGTGCCAGCAGCCCGAAGGACAGGACCTACGAGCAGTACTTC. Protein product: CASSPKDRTYEQYF. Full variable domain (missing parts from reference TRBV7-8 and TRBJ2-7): GAGVSQSPRYKVAKRGQDVALRCDPISGHVSLFWYQQALGQGPEFLTYFQNEAQLDKSGLPSDRFFAERPEGSVSTLKIQRTQQEDSAVYLCASSPKDRTYEQYFGPGTRLTVT.

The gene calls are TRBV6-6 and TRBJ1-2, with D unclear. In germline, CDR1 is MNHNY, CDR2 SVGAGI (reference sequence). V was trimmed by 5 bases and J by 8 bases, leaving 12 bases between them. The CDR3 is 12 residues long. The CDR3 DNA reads TGTGCCAGCAGTGAAAGGTGGCGAGGCTACACCTTC. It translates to CASSERWRGYTF.

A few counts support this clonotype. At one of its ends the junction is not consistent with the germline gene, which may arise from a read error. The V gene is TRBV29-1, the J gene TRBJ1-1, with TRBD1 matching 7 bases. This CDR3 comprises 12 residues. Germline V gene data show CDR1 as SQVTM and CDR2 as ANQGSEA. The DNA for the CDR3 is TGCAGCGTAGAAGACAGGGATCCTGAAGCTTTCTTT. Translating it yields CSVEDRDPEAFF.

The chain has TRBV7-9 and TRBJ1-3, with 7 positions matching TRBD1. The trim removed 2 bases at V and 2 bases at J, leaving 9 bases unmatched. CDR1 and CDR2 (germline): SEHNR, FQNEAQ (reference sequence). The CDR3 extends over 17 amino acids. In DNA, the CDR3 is TGTGCCAGCAGCTTACCGGGACAGCAATCGACTGGAAACACCATATATTTT. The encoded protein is CASSLPGQQSTGNTIYF.